This paragraph covers one TCR beta chain sequence. Its antigen remains unidentified. The input lacks base qualities; no much larger clone sits a single base away. The germline V gene (reference sequence) yields LNHDA for CDR1 and SQIVND for CDR2. Spanning cysteine to phenylalanine, the CDR3 consists of 13 amino acids. The CDR3 DNA has 39 bases and is translated from base 1. The germline ends are 13 bases apart after V is trimmed by 9 bases and J by 1 base. The data belong to a study of blood T cell repertoires in COVID-19 (dated by TCRdb to the early 2020s). Broadly, across the study: The collaborator samples originated in the United States, Italy and Spain and spanned the acute and convalescent phases of COVID-19. The prospective study material was composed of cDNA or gDNA derived from T cells, B-cell-depleted T cells, or PBMCs. Subjects who had been exposed to COVID-19, were actively infected with it, or had recovered from it provided the deeply sampled blood TCRbeta repertoires that made up the dataset. Where available, HLA class I and class II types were obtained from metadata supplied by the sample provider rather than from assay-based typing. Sample metadata almost always included a de-identified subject ID, COVID-19 status, age in years and sex. Samples came from the ongoing ImmuneRACE study (first 160 participants) plus 1,254 subjects from 6 global collaborators. The repertoires were made available in a free public database intended to serve as a resource for research on the immune response to SARS-CoV-2.

The collaborating institutions used their own protocols to collect whole blood in K2EDTA tubes. For TCRbeta analysis, collaborators shipped samples as frozen whole blood, isolated PBMCs, or DNA extracted from either of those sample types. Study-level results and caveats: The quantity of clinical and demographic metadata differed by source and by participant and was supplied without curation.

TCRbeta CDR3 regions were amplified from genomic DNA using the immunoSEQ Assay, a bias-controlled multiplex PCR. Per the authors' processing: Within the assay, amplification of reference gene primers was used to estimate how many nucleated cells each sample contained. To quantify the absolute abundance of each unique TCRbeta CDR3 rearrangement, sequence reads were collapsed and filtered. For each sample, productive Simpson clonality was calculated by taking the square root of Simpson's diversity index across productive rearrangements. TCRdb took over this immuneACCESS table, retaining in-frame rearrangements with V and J assigned. Such tables are incomplete; in checked studies, under half of the missing clones stem from an unresolved V gene, and the remainder is unexplained. V, J and clone size reflect that table, while D and trimming were determined from the DNA. The sample contains about 240,000 clones, just under 85% of them found a single time. Together, the top ten hold roughly a tenth of the sample.

This TCR was recovered from a woman of 80 years or more with acute or convalescent COVID-19. The sample comprised peripheral blood. The sequence is built from TRBV19 and TRBJ2-7, and TRBD2 may be the D gene, going by 5 matching bases. The CDR3 protein sequence reads: CASSRGTSYEQYF. The sequenced DNA is TGTGCCAGCAGCCGGGGAACATCCTACGAGCAGTACTTC. Reference TRBV19 and TRBJ2-7 proteins supply the regions before and after the CDR3; the full variable domain is: DGGITQSPKYLFRKEGQNVTLSCEQNLNHDAMYWYRQDPGQGLRLIYYSQIVNDFQKGDIAEGYSVSREKKESFPLTVTSAQKNPTAFYLCASSRGTSYEQYFGPGTRLTVT.